This T cell receptor beta chain originates from a study of CD8 T cells in Susac syndrome. Roughly 0.45 to 1 ug RNA was reverse transcribed with random hexamers. With immunoSEQ multiplex PCR, TCR beta CDR3 was amplified across 54 Vbeta and 13 Jbeta. In TCRdb, the immunoSEQ multiplex PCR reads were re-called with MiXCR into one record per CDR3 protein. The sample has some 52,000 distinct CDR3 sequences, 90% to 95% seen once. TCR beta sequences were obtained from blood CD8+ and CD4+ T cells. CD8+ and CD4+ T cells were negatively isolated; TEMRA cells were FACS-enriched. The germline CDR1 and CDR2 sequences are GTSNPN and SVGIG (reference sequence). V shed 2 bases and J shed 7 bases, with 12 bases lying between them. This CDR3 spans 13 amino acids. Study results and limitations: The study admitted that it had a relatively small number of individuals in its TCR sequencing and HLA analysis.

Notes on this clonotype: The antigen is not known.

The TCR was taken from a human donor with multiple sclerosis. The chain carries TRBV30 and TRBJ2-1, with no clear D. The specimen was CD8+ T cells from PBMCs. The CDR3 spells CAWSLDRVNEQFF. The CDR3 DNA reads TGTGCCTGGAGTTTAGATAGGGTGAATGAGCAGTTCTTC.